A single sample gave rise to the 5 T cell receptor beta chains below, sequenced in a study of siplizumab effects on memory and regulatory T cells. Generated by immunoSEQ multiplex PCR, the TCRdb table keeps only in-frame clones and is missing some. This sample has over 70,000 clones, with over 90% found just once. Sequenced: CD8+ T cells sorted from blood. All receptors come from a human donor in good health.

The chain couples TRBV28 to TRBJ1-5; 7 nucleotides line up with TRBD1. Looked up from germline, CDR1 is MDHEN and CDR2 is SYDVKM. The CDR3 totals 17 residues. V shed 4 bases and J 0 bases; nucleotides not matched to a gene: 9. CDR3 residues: CASSSQTTGYSNQPQHF. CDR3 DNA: TGTGCCAGCAGTTCCCAAACGACAGGGTATAGCAATCAGCCCCAGCATTTT.

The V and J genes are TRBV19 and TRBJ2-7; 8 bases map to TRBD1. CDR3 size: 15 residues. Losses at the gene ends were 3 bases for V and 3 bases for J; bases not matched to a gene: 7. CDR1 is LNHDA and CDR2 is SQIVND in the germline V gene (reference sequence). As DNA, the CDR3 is TGTGCCAGTAGTATTATTCAGGGGGCGATCTACGAGCAGTACTTC. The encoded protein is CASSIIQGAIYEQYF.

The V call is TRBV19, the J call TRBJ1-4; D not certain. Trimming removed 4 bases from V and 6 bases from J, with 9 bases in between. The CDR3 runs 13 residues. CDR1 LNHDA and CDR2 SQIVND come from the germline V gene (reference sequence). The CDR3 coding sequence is TGTGCCAGTAGTAAACTAAATGATGAAAAACTGTTTTTT. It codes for CASSKLNDEKLFF.

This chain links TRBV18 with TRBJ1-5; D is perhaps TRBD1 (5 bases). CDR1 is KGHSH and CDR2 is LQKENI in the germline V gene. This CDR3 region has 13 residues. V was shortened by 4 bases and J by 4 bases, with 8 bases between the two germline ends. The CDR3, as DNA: TGTGCCAGCTCACGGGGGGGTAATCAGCCCCAGCATTTT. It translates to CASSRGGNQPQHF.

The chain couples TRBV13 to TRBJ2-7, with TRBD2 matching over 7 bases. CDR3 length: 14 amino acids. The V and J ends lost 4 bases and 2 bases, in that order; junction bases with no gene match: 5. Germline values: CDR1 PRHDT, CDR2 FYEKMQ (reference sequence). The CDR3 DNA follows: TGTGCCAGCAGCTGGGAGGGCGTAACCTACGAGCAGTACTTC. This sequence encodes CASSWEGVTYEQYF.